A single sample is the source of the 24 T cell receptor beta chains below, sequenced in a study of CD8 T cells in Susac syndrome. With random hexamers, 0.5 to 1 ug RNA was reverse transcribed. TCRdb used MiXCR to reprocess the immunoSEQ multiplex PCR reads, holding one entry per CDR3 protein. The table includes 90,000 to 150,000 distinct CDR3 sequences, 85% to 95% detected once. Sequences were obtained from CD8+ T cells from PBMCs. The source of these receptors is a human donor in good health.

The chain has TRBV7-2 and TRBJ2-7; TRBD2 agrees at 12 bases. Trimming cost V 4 bases and J 1 base; bases outside gene matches: 5. Germline V CDR1 and CDR2: SGHTA, FQGNSA. The CDR3 extends over 16 amino acids. The CDR3 DNA reads as TGTGCCAGCAGCTCCCGGACTAGCGGGGCATCCTACGAGCAGTACTTC. It translates to CASSSRTSGASYEQYF.

This chain uses TRBV7-2 with TRBJ1-5, with D uncertain. CDR1 and CDR2 from the germline V gene are SGHTA and FQGNSA. V lost 7 bases and J 3 bases, leaving 13 bases between the germline ends. CDR3 length: 14 amino acids. CDR3: CASTPNTHNQPQHF. CDR3 in DNA: TGTGCCAGCACCCCGAATACTCACAATCAGCCCCAGCATTTT.

About this clonotype: A read error may account for a junction end that differs from germline. The J gene is TRBJ2-2, the V gene TRBV24-1; possible D gene TRBD2, 5 bases. Germline loops: CDR1 KGHDR, CDR2 SFDVKD. The CDR3 loop spans 12 amino acids. In nucleotides, the CDR3 is TGTGCCACCAGTGATTACCCTGGGGAGCTGCTTTTT. Protein product: CATSDYPGELLF.

The chain links TRBV7-2 to TRBJ2-7, with 9 nucleotides matching TRBD2. From germline, CDR1 is SGHTA and CDR2 FQGNSA. The CDR3 extends over 13 amino acids. Losses at the gene ends were 5 bases for V and 6 bases for J; bases not matched to a gene: 5. For the CDR3, the DNA is TGTGCCAGCAGCCCTCTAGCGGGGAGCGAGCAGTACTTC. This translates into CASSPLAGSEQYF.

This chain links TRBV20-1 with TRBJ2-6, with no clear D. The CDR3 is 13 residues long. V was pared by 5 bases and J by 3 bases, with 8 bases between. In germline, CDR1 is DFQATT, CDR2 SNEGSKA (reference sequence). This CDR3 reads CSAPPSGANVLTF. For the CDR3, the DNA is TGCAGTGCTCCCCCTAGTGGGGCCAACGTCCTGACTTTC.

This rearrangement joins TRBV7-9 to TRBJ2-7, with D uncertain. V was cut by 9 bases and J by 0 bases, with 12 bases left in between. The CDR3 has 13 residues. The V gene's germline CDR1 is SEHNR and CDR2 FQNEAQ (reference sequence). The CDR3 bases are TGTGCCAGTCTTTCAGTGATCTCCTACGAGCAGTACTTC. Encoded protein: CASLSVISYEQYF.

The chain employs TRBV13 and TRBJ1-1, with TRBD1 identical over 7 bases. Germline CDR1 PRHDT, CDR2 FYEKMQ (reference sequence). The CDR3 extends over 16 amino acids. V lost 0 bases to trimming and J lost 4 bases; unmatched junction nucleotides: 8. The DNA for the CDR3 is TGTGCCAGCAGCTTAGGGCCAGGGGGTAGGGGCACTGAAGCTTTCTTT. Amino acids: CASSLGPGGRGTEAFF.

This clonotype appeared once. The chain recombines TRBV2 with TRBJ1-4; a weak D match, TRBD1 (6 bases). Germline lookup yields CDR1 SNHLY and CDR2 FYNNEI. This CDR3 comprises 15 residues. Trimming cost V 7 bases and J 1 base, with 13 bases left between them. The CDR3 nucleotides read TGTGCCAGCACGACAGGCCGTCTAACTAATGAAAAACTGTTTTTT. Translated: CASTTGRLTNEKLFF.

The chain recombines TRBV6-6 with TRBJ1-5; no reliable D call. CDR1 MNHNY and CDR2 SVGAGI come from the germline V gene (reference sequence). This CDR3 has 11 residues. Trimming removed 8 bases at V and 9 bases at J, with 11 bases between. The CDR3, as DNA: TGTGCCAGCCATTCTGCGGGGCCCCAGCATTTT. Protein sequence: CASHSAGPQHF.

The CDR3 DNA reads as TGTGCCAGCAGCTTTCTACCCAATGAGCAGTTCTTC. Protein product: CASSFLPNEQFF. V usage is TRBV7-9 and J usage is TRBJ2-1; D uncertain. V lost 3 bases and J lost 6, with 6 bases in between. The CDR3 loop spans 12 amino acids. The germline gives CDR1 SEHNR, CDR2 FQNEAQ (reference sequence).

This chain uses TRBV29-1 with TRBJ1-2, with 9 nucleotides matching TRBD1. This CDR3 has 12 residues. The germline V gene encodes CDR1 SQVTM and CDR2 ANQGSEA. With 4 bases clipped from V and 7 bases from J, the junction kept 4 bases outside the gene matches. The CDR3 DNA reads TGCAGCGTTGTAGGACAGGGGCTTGGCTACACCTTC. This translates into CSVVGQGLGYTF.

This clonotype was observed once. This rearrangement joins TRBV6-6 to TRBJ1-1; 7 nucleotides agree with TRBD1. CDR3 length equals 13 residues. The J segment lost 4 bases and the V segment lost 6 bases, leaving 5 bases of the junction unmatched. CDR1 is MNHNY and CDR2 is SVGAGI in the germline V gene (reference sequence). The CDR3 nucleotides read TGTGCCAGCAGCCCCGACAGGGTCACTGAAGCTTTCTTT. It translates to CASSPDRVTEAFF.

The chain uses TRBV12-3 or TRBV12-4 and TRBJ1-2, with D possibly matching TRBD1 (6 bases). The V and J ends lost 6 bases and 4 bases respectively, with 18 bases between them. The CDR3 runs 15 residues. The CDR3 protein is CASSGGRGARYGYTF. The DNA for the CDR3 is TGTGCCAGCAGCGGGGGACGGGGGGCGCGCTATGGCTACACCTTC.

CDR3 loop: CATSRVWEETQYF. The CDR3 DNA reads TGTGCCACCAGCAGAGTATGGGAAGAGACCCAGTACTTC. The chain employs TRBV15 and TRBJ2-5; D not resolved. CDR1 is LNHNV and CDR2 is YYDKDF in the germline V gene (reference sequence). CDR3 length: 13 residues. Trimming removed 1 base at V and 3 bases at J, with 6 bases between. Drawing the rest from reference TRBV15 and TRBJ2-5, the complete variable domain is DAMVIQNPRYQVTQFGKPVTLSCSQTLNHNVMYWYQQKSSQAPKLLFHYYDKDFNNEADTPDNFQSRRPNTSFCFLDIRSPGLGDTAMYLCATSRVWEETQYFGPGTRLLVL.

V is TRBV7-2 and J is TRBJ1-2, with D uncertain. Germline assignment: CDR1 SGHTA and CDR2 FQGNSA. The V end was cut by 5 bases, the J end by 6 bases, with 19 bases between. This CDR3 is built from 15 residues. The DNA for the CDR3 is TGTGCCAGCAGCCCCCTCTTTTATACTGAGGATGGCTACACCTTC. The encoded protein is CASSPLFYTEDGYTF.

This clonotype was seen only a few times. This rearrangement joins TRBV6-1 to TRBJ2-7; D is perhaps TRBD2 (5 bases). The CDR3 length is 11 residues. V lost 8 bases and J 7 bases, leaving 12 bases between the germline ends. CDR1 and CDR2 (germline): MNHNS, SASEGT. CDR3 nucleotides: TGTGCCAGCCGCCAGGACTTAGAGCAGTACTTC. This encodes CASRQDLEQYF.

This chain uses TRBV11-2 with TRBJ2-2; D might be TRBD2 (5 bases). This CDR3 region has 17 residues. Per germline, CDR1 SGHAT and CDR2 FQNNGV. The V gene lost 5 bases and the J gene lost 1 base, with 17 bases spanning the gap. CDR3 amino acids: CASSPQAGVRNTGELFF. CDR3 DNA: TGTGCCAGCAGCCCCCAGGCGGGCGTGCGGAACACCGGGGAGCTGTTTTTT.

The chain recombines TRBV30 with TRBJ2-5, with 7 positions matching TRBD2. Germline assignment: CDR1 GTSNPN and CDR2 SVGIG (reference sequence). The length of the CDR3 is 16 residues. With V trimmed by 0 bases and J by 2 bases, 9 bases remained unmatched. CDR3 in amino acids: CAWSVIALAEQETQYF. For the CDR3, the DNA is TGTGCCTGGAGTGTCATCGCCCTAGCGGAGCAAGAGACCCAGTACTTC.

This chain uses TRBV6-5 with TRBJ2-3; D remains unclear. CDR3 length: 16 residues. Germline CDR1 and CDR2: MNHEY and SVGAGI. V was shortened by 0 bases and J by 2 bases, with 12 bases between the two germline ends. CDR3: CASSYSSGRVTDTQYF. CDR3 in DNA: TGTGCCAGCAGTTACTCGTCGGGCAGAGTCACAGATACGCAGTATTTT.

The V gene is TRBV6-1, the J gene TRBJ2-5, with D possibly TRBD2 on 6 matching bases. The CDR3 is 13 residues long. Trimming removed 7 bases from V and 5 bases from J, with 14 bases in between. Looked up from germline, CDR1 is MNHNS and CDR2 is SASEGT. The CDR3, as DNA: TGTGCCAGCATGGCTAGCGCCCTGGAGACCCAGTACTTC. Its translation: CASMASALETQYF.

V and J are TRBV7-2 and TRBJ2-5, with D unclear. The CDR3 is made up of 14 amino acids. V was clipped by 6 bases and J by 5 bases, with 16 bases between them. Germline V gene data show CDR1 as SGHTA and CDR2 as FQGNSA. The CDR3 DNA sequence: TGTGCCAGCAGTTCCCTCTTGCGGTTTGAGACCCAGTACTTC. Protein sequence: CASSSLLRFETQYF.

The V gene is TRBV29-1, the J gene TRBJ2-1, with D possibly matching TRBD2 (6 bases). The CDR3 has 12 amino acids. Germline V lookup: CDR1 SQVTM, CDR2 ANQGSEA. V lost 4 bases and J lost 9, with 13 bases in between. The CDR3 spells CSVAGAAGEQFF. The CDR3 nucleotides read TGCAGCGTTGCGGGAGCGGCCGGTGAGCAGTTCTTC.

The chain couples TRBV10-3 to TRBJ1-2; possible D gene TRBD1, 5 bases. CDR1 ENHRY and CDR2 SYGVKD come from the germline V gene. The CDR3 runs 15 residues. Trimming left V 2 bases short and J 0 bases short, with 10 bases between. The CDR3 DNA is TGTGCCATCAGTGAGGAAGGGACCGCTAACTATGGCTACACCTTC. Amino acids: CAISEEGTANYGYTF.

The rearrangement uses TRBV7-2 and TRBJ2-5, with 8 bases fitting TRBD2. Germline V gene data show CDR1 as SGHTA and CDR2 as FQGNSA. V was clipped by 3 bases and J by 4 bases; unmatched bases: 10. This CDR3 comprises 16 residues. In nucleotides, the CDR3 is TGTGCCAGCAGCTTGTGGACTCAACGGGGGGGAGAGACCCAGTACTTC. Translating it yields CASSLWTQRGGETQYF. The full variable domain, completed using reference TRBV7-2 and TRBJ2-5, is GAGVSQSPSNKVTEKGKDVELRCDPISGHTALYWYRQSLGQGLEFLIYFQGNSAPDKSGLPSDRFSAERTGGSVSTLTIQRTQQEDSAVYLCASSLWTQRGGETQYFGPGTRLLVL.